This T cell receptor (beta chain) was identified in a study of shared clonotypes between healthy human individuals. Whole-study results and caveats: Specimens sampled were limited to blood, with tissue repertoires likely differing.

Trimming cost V 7 bases and J 0 bases, with 10 bases left between them. The CDR3 covers 13 residues. The V gene's germline CDR1 is SGHRS and CDR2 YFSETQ. Under the authors' procedure: Because ImmunoSEQ provided only junction sequences with no quality scores, the filtering differed. Profiled with immunoSEQ multiplex PCR; TCRdb holds only in-frame clones, not every one. The V and J calls and clone size were taken over from that table, and D and trimming were inferred from the DNA. The repertoire includes about 730,000 clones, 72% of them detected once, and approximately 1.8% sits in the top ten. Worth noting for this clone: The antigen is not known.

This clonotype was obtained from a woman in her 30s in good health. Sequencing used memory CD4+ T cells sorted from blood. Sample subset: CD45RA-negative fraction. The chain links TRBV5-1 to TRBJ1-2; perhaps TRBD1 as D (5 bases). DNA of the CDR3: TGCGCCAGCTCCATGGGGCCTAACTATGGCTACACCTTC. It yields the protein CASSMGPNYGYTF.